What follows is one T cell receptor beta chain and its context. The sample originates from a study of blood T cell repertoires in COVID-19. Sequencing used immunoSEQ multiplex PCR; TCRdb keeps in-frame clones, though not all of them. The table has around 150,000 clones, around 73% seen once; the top ten hold 11%. The CDR3 is 15 amino acids. The V and J ends lost 4 bases and 10 bases respectively, with 17 bases between them. Per the germline V gene, CDR1 is MNHEY and CDR2 is SVGEGT. This TCR derives from a man between 60 and 75 years old who had recovered from COVID-19. The chain carries TRBV6-2 or TRBV6-3 and TRBJ1-6; a possible D gene is TRBD1 (6 bases). The sample comprised peripheral blood. The CDR3, as DNA: TGTGCCAGCAGTTTTTCCCCGGACAGTCGGTCACCCCTCCACTTT. Protein: CASSFSPDSRSPLHF.